Detailed here is one TCR beta chain. Its target is not known. The source of the sample is a study of cytomegalovirus exposure and HLA in healthy donors. The CDR3 loop spans 15 amino acids. The germline CDR1 and CDR2 sequences are SEHNR and FQNEAQ (reference sequence). V was pared by 5 bases and J by 0 bases, with 6 bases of the junction left unmatched. Study-level points and caveats: Analysis was carried out at a later point, and it linked a missense DCLRE1C variant to TCR beta V- and J-gene trimming.

It was with 60 Vbeta and 13 Jbeta primers that the PCR ran. Libraries were prepared by immunoSEQ multiplex PCR; TCRdb keeps only in-frame clonotypes and omits some of them. The profile shows over 140,000 clones, 70% to 90% of them singletons. The clonotype comes from a man aged 50-60 years in good health and CMV-seronegative. Sequenced: PBMCs. The chain joins TRBV7-9 to TRBJ1-1; 7 nucleotides align to TRBD1. CDR3 sequence (DNA): TGTGCCAGCAGCCCTGGGACAGAACTGAACACTGAAGCTTTCTTT. The encoded protein is CASSPGTELNTEAFF.